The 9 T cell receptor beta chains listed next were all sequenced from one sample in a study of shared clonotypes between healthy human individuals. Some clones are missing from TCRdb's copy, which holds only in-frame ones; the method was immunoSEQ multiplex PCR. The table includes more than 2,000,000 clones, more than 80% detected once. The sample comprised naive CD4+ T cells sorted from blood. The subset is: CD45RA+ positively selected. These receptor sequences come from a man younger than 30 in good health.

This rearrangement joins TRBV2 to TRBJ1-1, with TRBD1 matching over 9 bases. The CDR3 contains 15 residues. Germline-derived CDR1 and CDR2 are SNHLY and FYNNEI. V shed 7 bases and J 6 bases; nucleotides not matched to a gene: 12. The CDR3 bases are TGTGCCAGCATCCCTCAGGGACAGGGAAGCGCTGAAGCTTTCTTT. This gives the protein CASIPQGQGSAEAFF.

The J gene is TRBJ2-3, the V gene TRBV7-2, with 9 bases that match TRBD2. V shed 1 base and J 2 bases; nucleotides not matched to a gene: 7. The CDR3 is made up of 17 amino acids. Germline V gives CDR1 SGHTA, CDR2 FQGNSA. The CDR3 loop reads CASSLGSVAGVTDTQYF. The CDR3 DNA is TGTGCCAGCAGCTTAGGGAGCGTAGCGGGAGTCACAGATACGCAGTATTTT.

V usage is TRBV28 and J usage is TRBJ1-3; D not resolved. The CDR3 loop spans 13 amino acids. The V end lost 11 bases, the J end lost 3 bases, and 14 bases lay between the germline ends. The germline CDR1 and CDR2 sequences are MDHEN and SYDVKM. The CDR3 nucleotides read TGTGCCGCGAAGGGCGATGATGGAAACACCATATATTTT. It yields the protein CAAKGDDGNTIYF.

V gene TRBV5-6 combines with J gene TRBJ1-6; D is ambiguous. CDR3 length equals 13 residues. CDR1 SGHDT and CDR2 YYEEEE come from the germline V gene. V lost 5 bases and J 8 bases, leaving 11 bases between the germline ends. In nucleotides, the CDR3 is TGTGCCAGCAGTTTCAACCCGGATTCACCCCTCCACTTT. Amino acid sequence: CASSFNPDSPLHF.

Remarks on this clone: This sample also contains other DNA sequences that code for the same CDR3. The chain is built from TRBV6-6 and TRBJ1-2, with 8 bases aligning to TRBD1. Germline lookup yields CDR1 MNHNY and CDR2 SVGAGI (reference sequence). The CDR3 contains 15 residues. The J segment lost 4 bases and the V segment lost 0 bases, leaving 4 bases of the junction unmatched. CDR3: CASSYSGTGTYGYTF. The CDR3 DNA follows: TGTGCCAGCAGTTACTCCGGGACAGGTACCTATGGCTACACCTTC.

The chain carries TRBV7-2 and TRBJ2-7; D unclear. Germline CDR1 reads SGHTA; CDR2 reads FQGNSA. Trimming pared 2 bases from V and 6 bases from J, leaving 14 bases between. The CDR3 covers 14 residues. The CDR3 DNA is TGTGCCAGCAGCTTACCCCGGGCCCAGCTCGAGCAGTACTTC. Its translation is CASSLPRAQLEQYF.

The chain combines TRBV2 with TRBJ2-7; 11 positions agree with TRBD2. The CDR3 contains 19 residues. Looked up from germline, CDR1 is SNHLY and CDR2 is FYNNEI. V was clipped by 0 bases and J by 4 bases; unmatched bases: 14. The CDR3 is CASSEAQVLAGVRGYEQYF. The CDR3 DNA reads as TGTGCCAGCAGTGAAGCGCAGGTACTAGCGGGAGTAAGAGGATACGAGCAGTACTTC. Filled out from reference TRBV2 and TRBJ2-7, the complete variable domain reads EPEVTQTPSHQVTQMGQEVILRCVPISNHLYFYWYRQILGQKVEFLVSFYNNEISEKSEIFDDQFSVERPDGSNFTLKIRSTKLEDSAMYFCASSEAQVLAGVRGYEQYFGPGTRLTVT.

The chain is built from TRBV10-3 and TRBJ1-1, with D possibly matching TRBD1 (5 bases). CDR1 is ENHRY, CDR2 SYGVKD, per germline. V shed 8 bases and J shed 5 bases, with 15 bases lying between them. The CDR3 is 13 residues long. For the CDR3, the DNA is TGTGCCATCGGGCAGGGAAGTGAAACTGAAGCTTTCTTT. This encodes CAIGQGSETEAFF.

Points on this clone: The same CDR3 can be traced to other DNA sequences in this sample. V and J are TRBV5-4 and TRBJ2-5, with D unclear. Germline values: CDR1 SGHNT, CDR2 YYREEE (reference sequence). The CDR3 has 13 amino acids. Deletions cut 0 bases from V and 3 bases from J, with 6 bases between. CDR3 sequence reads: CASSLGQKETQYF. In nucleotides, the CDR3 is TGTGCCAGCAGCTTGGGCCAGAAAGAGACCCAGTACTTC.